A single sample is the source of the 28 T cell receptor beta chains below, sequenced in a study of patients with pleural tuberculosis. TCRdb reprocessed the reads with MiXCR, giving one entry per CDR3 protein. The sample holds around 50,000 distinct CDR3 sequences, less than 8% seen once. These receptors came from a human donor with pleural tuberculosis.

This clonotype was seen repeatedly, ten times or more. The V gene is TRBV10-2, the J gene TRBJ2-7; no firm D call. V was clipped by 4 bases and J by 0 bases, with 4 bases between them. The germline CDR1 and CDR2 sequences are WSHSY and SAAADI. The CDR3 is made up of 12 amino acids. The CDR3 DNA follows: TGCGCCAGCAGTGGTAGCTCCTACGAGCAGTACTTC. Translating gives CASSGSSYEQYF.

This clonotype came up many times. CDR3 protein: CAVNQGNKAFF. CDR3 bases: TGTGCCGTGAACCAGGGTAATAAAGCTTTCTTT. This chain connects TRBV2 to TRBJ1-1; D perhaps matches TRBD1 (5 bases). Germline CDR1 is SNHLY and CDR2 is FYNNEI. The V end was cut by 11 bases, the J end by 9 bases, with 16 bases between. CDR3 size: 11 residues.

The chain carries TRBV2 and TRBJ2-3; unclear D gene. The germline V and J ends were trimmed by 4 bases and 1 base, with 12 bases remaining between them. CDR3 length: 15 amino acids. Per germline, CDR1 SNHLY and CDR2 FYNNEI. CDR3 bases: TGTGCCAGCAGTGGATGGGGAAGGGGCACAGATACGCAGTATTTT. This encodes CASSGWGRGTDTQYF. The full variable domain, rest sourced from reference TRBV2 and TRBJ2-3, is EPEVTQTPSHQVTQMGQEVILRCVPISNHLYFYWYRQILGQKVEFLVSFYNNEISEKSEIFDDQFSVERPDGSNFTLKIRSTKLEDSAMYFCASSGWGRGTDTQYFGPGTRLTVL.

At least ten counts were recorded for this clonotype. V gene TRBV20-1 combines with J gene TRBJ2-1, with TRBD2 identical over 7 bases. Germline V CDR1 and CDR2: DFQATT, SNEGSKA (reference sequence). V was clipped by 6 bases and J by 3 bases; unmatched bases: 11. The CDR3 covers 15 residues. CDR3 amino acids: CSAYQLAPDYNEQFF. The CDR3 coding sequence is TGCAGTGCGTACCAACTAGCGCCAGACTACAATGAGCAGTTCTTC.

This clonotype was detected ten times or more. This chain joins TRBV15 and TRBJ2-3; possibly TRBD1 or TRBD2 for D (5 bases each). V was trimmed by 0 bases and J by 13 bases, leaving 11 bases between them. Germline assignment: CDR1 LNHNV and CDR2 YYDKDF (reference sequence). CDR3 length: 12 amino acids. CDR3 DNA: TGTGCCACCAGCAGAGATTCCGGGGCTAAGTATTTT. Its translation: CATSRDSGAKYF.

This clonotype was recorded a few times. CDR3 protein: CASSHDEFGYSFF. CDR3 bases: TGTGCCAGCAGCCACGACGAATTTGGGTATTCGTTCTTC. The chain couples TRBV14 to TRBJ2-1; D unclear. The CDR3 contains 13 residues. Germline values: CDR1 SGHDN, CDR2 FVKESK. V lost 3 bases to trimming and J lost 15 bases, with 18 bases between them. Full variable domain (missing parts from reference TRBV14 and TRBJ2-1): EAGVTQFPSHSVIEKGQTVTLRCDPISGHDNLYWYRRVMGKEIKFLLHFVKESKQDESGMPNNRFLAERTGGTYSTLKVQPAELEDSGVYFCASSHDEFGYSFFGPGTRLTVL.

In the case of this clonotype: The germline gene is not matched at one end of the junction; a read error may be the cause. The chain employs TRBV18 and TRBJ1-1; 8 bases align to TRBD1. Per the germline V gene, CDR1 is KGHSH and CDR2 is LQKENI. The CDR3 consists of 13 residues. CDR3 region: CASTLQGGTEASF. CDR3 bases: TGTGCCAGCACATTACAGGGGGGCACTGAAGCTTCCTTT.

This clonotype was seen at least ten times. V usage is TRBV7-3 and J usage is TRBJ2-3; 9 nucleotides agree with TRBD2. With 1 base clipped from V and 8 bases from J, the junction kept 10 bases outside the gene matches. CDR1 is SGHTA, CDR2 FQGTGA, per germline. The CDR3 is made up of 16 amino acids. CDR3 nucleotides: TGTGCCAGCAGCTTAATTAGCGGGAGTCCGGGAGGTACGCAGTATTTT. Translated, it gives CASSLISGSPGGTQYF. The variable domain in full, with the rest retrieved from reference TRBV7-3 and TRBJ2-3, is GAGVSQTPSNKVTEKGKYVELRCDPISGHTALYWYRQSLGQGPEFLIYFQGTGAADDSGLPNDRFFAVRPEGSVSTLKIQRTERGDSAVYLCASSLISGSPGGTQYFGPGTRLTVL.

This clonotype appeared a few times. The CDR3 DNA reads TGCAGCGTTGGCGGAGGGACCTTGACCGGGGAGCTGTTTTTT. Translated, it gives CSVGGGTLTGELFF. The genes are TRBV29-1 and TRBJ2-2; D possibly corresponds to TRBD2 (6 bases). Germline V gene data show CDR1 as SQVTM and CDR2 as ANQGSEA. This CDR3 is 14 amino acids long. V lost 4 bases and J 5 bases, leaving 14 bases between the germline ends.

This clonotype was picked up many times. The germline gene is not matched at one end of the junction; a read error may be the cause. The V gene is TRBV2, the J gene TRBJ2-1; tentative D call: TRBD1 (6 bases). Per the germline V gene, CDR1 is SNHLY and CDR2 is FYNNEI. The CDR3 runs to 13 residues. The CDR3, as DNA: TGTGCCAGCATGAAGAACAGGGAACTTGAGCAGTTTTTC. Amino acid sequence: CASMKNRELEQFF.

The V gene is TRBV5-1, the J gene TRBJ2-1; possibly TRBD2 for D (5 bases). Germline V gene data show CDR1 as SGHRS and CDR2 as YFSETQ. V was clipped by 2 bases and J by 0 bases, with 9 bases between them. The CDR3 sequence is 15 residues long. The DNA for the CDR3 is TGCGCCAGCAGCTTACAGCGGAGCTCCTACAATGAGCAGTTCTTC. It yields the protein CASSLQRSSYNEQFF.

This clonotype has ten or more counts. The V and J genes are TRBV14 and TRBJ2-1, with unresolved D. This CDR3 is built from 12 residues. Trimming removed 0 bases from V and 12 bases from J, with 9 bases in between. Germline CDR1 and CDR2: SGHDN and FVKESK. CDR3 sequence (DNA): TGTGCCAGCAGCCAAGATGTGGCTGTGCAGTTCTTC. It translates to CASSQDVAVQFF.

The chain combines TRBV11-1 with TRBJ2-1, with no clear D. Germline V lookup: CDR1 SGHAT, CDR2 FQDESV (reference sequence). Trimming took 5 bases from V and 5 from J, leaving 7 bases between them. There are 12 residues in the CDR3. The CDR3 loop is CASSKSHNEQFF. The DNA of the CDR3 is TGTGCCAGCAGCAAGTCCCACAATGAGCAGTTCTTC.

This clonotype qualifies as medium-sized. The V call is TRBV5-4, the J call TRBJ2-2; D not resolved. The germline V and J ends were trimmed by 0 bases and 1 base, with 4 bases remaining between them. The CDR3 covers 14 residues. Per the germline V gene, CDR1 is SGHNT and CDR2 is YYREEE (reference sequence). The CDR3 spells CASSLDRNTGELFF. Here the CDR3 DNA reads TGTGCCAGCAGCTTGGACAGGAACACCGGGGAGCTGTTTTTT.

The table lists this clonotype with many counts. The rearrangement joins TRBV24-1 to TRBJ2-7; maybe TRBD2 (5 bases). The CDR3 spans 16 residues. The V gene's germline CDR1 is KGHDR and CDR2 SFDVKD. The ends were cut back, 3 bases at V and 3 bases at J, with 17 bases in the middle. CDR3: CATSDNREGAGYEQYF. The CDR3 bases are TGTGCCACCAGTGATAATCGTGAAGGCGCGGGCTACGAGCAGTACTTC.

The table lists this clonotype with many counts. The gene calls are TRBV19 and TRBJ2-1; 8 bases are a match to TRBD2. Germline V gene data show CDR1 as LNHDA and CDR2 as SQIVND (reference sequence). The ends lost 3 bases at V and 4 bases at J; junction bases unmatched: 8. This CDR3 is 16 amino acids long. CDR3 loop: CASSIEYAGGYNEQFF. As DNA, the CDR3 is TGTGCCAGTAGTATCGAGTACGCGGGAGGTTACAATGAGCAGTTCTTC.

This clonotype has just a few counts. The chain is built from TRBV12-3 or TRBV12-4 and TRBJ2-7; tentative D call: TRBD1 (6 bases). This CDR3 region has 13 residues. Trimming removed 6 bases at V and 3 bases at J, with 12 bases between. The CDR3 sequence: CASSPGHSYEQYF. As DNA, the CDR3 is TGTGCCAGCAGCCCGGGACATAGCTACGAGCAGTACTTC.

This clonotype was detected many times. V and J are TRBV2 and TRBJ2-7, with D possibly matching TRBD2 (5 bases). Germline CDR1 is SNHLY and CDR2 is FYNNEI. Trimming left V 7 bases short and J 0 bases short, with 16 bases between. The CDR3 runs 15 residues. The CDR3 DNA follows: TGTGCCAGCAAATTCGGGGAGTGGCGCTCCTACGAGCAGTACGTC. Its protein is CASKFGEWRSYEQYV.

This clonotype was counted ten times or more. The rearrangement links TRBV28 to TRBJ2-1; 11 nucleotides line up with TRBD2. The junction had 5 bases not matched to a gene; V was cut back by 5 bases and J by 8 bases. Germline V gene sequence: CDR1 MDHEN, CDR2 SYDVKM. The CDR3 consists of 14 residues. CDR3 coding DNA: TGTGCCAGCAGTCTGAATAGCGGGAGGGATGAGCAGTTCTTC. Translated: CASSLNSGRDEQFF.

This clonotype was detected many times. The chain links TRBV27 to TRBJ1-2; a possible D gene is TRBD1 (6 bases). The CDR3 loop spans 13 amino acids. Germline V CDR1 and CDR2: MNHEY, SMNVEV (reference sequence). V shed 4 bases and J shed 6 bases, with 12 bases lying between them. CDR3 bases: TGTGCCAGCAGTTATACAGGGAGCAATGGCTACACCTTC. It specifies CASSYTGSNGYTF.

V and J are TRBV5-1 and TRBJ2-3; perhaps TRBD2 as D (5 bases). Trimming took 1 base from V and 7 from J, leaving 13 bases between them. The CDR3 is 14 residues long. Germline CDR1 is SGHRS and CDR2 is YFSETQ. The CDR3, as DNA: TGCGCCAGCAGCTTGTCTAGCTGGGGAAATACGCAGTATTTT. This sequence encodes CASSLSSWGNTQYF.

This clonotype has more than one count but fewer than ten. The CDR3 bases are TGTGCCAGCAGCTTGGGGGGCCGTGAAAAACTGTTTTTT. Encoded protein: CASSLGGREKLFF. The chain employs TRBV11-2 and TRBJ1-4, with a weak D call TRBD1 (6 bases). CDR1 and CDR2 (germline): SGHAT, FQNNGV. The CDR3 totals 13 residues. V was pared by 3 bases and J by 7 bases, with 9 bases between.

This clonotype was observed a few times. The chain employs TRBV29-1 and TRBJ1-1; TRBD1 is a possible D gene (6 bases). The CDR3 loop spans 13 amino acids. Germline loops: CDR1 SQVTM, CDR2 ANQGSEA. With 6 bases removed from V and 6 bases from J, the gap between germline ends came to 17 bases. CDR3 protein: CSVSTGSGPEAFF. CDR3 bases: TGCAGCGTATCCACAGGGTCCGGCCCTGAAGCTTTCTTT.

In regard to this clonotype: A read error may be the cause here, since a much bigger clone is one base away. The rearrangement links TRBV2 to TRBJ1-1; possibly TRBD1 for D (5 bases). This CDR3 is built from 17 residues. Germline CDR1 SNHLY, CDR2 FYNNEI. The DNA of the CDR3 is TGTGCCGGCAGTGAACACAAGGGGACTGGCATGAACACTGAAGCTTTCTTT. It yields the protein CAGSEHKGTGMNTEAFF. Filled out from reference TRBV2 and TRBJ1-1, the complete variable domain reads EPEVTQTPSHQVTQMGQEVILRCVPISNHLYFYWYRQILGQKVEFLVSFYNNEISEKSEIFDDQFSVERPDGSNFTLKIRSTKLEDSAMYFCAGSEHKGTGMNTEAFFGQGTRLTVV.

This clonotype was seen ten or more times. The CDR3 region is CASSPNSNPRGSEAFF. The CDR3, as DNA: TGTGCCAGCTCCCCAAACAGTAATCCCAGGGGCTCTGAAGCTTTCTTT. The chain combines TRBV18 with TRBJ1-1; perhaps TRBD1 as D (6 bases). From germline, CDR1 is KGHSH and CDR2 LQKENI. Trimming took off 6 bases at V and 6 bases at J, with 23 bases between the two ends. This CDR3 has 16 residues.

This clonotype was counted ten times or more. The V gene is TRBV19, the J gene TRBJ1-5; 7 positions agree with TRBD1. Germline assignment: CDR1 LNHDA and CDR2 SQIVND (reference sequence). The CDR3 has 14 amino acids. V shed 9 bases, J shed 6 bases, and the junction held 11 bases outside the gene matches. Here the CDR3 reads CASKDRVGGQPQHF. CDR3 nucleotide sequence: TGTGCCAGCAAAGACAGGGTCGGCGGTCAGCCCCAGCATTTT.

This clonotype was observed at least ten times. This chain connects TRBV25-1 to TRBJ2-5; D uncertain. The length of the CDR3 is 13 residues. Germline CDR1 is MGHDK and CDR2 is SYGVNS. Trimming cost V 3 bases and J 1 base, with 6 bases left between them. CDR3 nucleotides: TGTGCCAGCAGTGACGATTTCCAAGAGACCCAGTACTTC. Translating it yields CASSDDFQETQYF.

This clonotype was seen repeatedly, ten times or more. CDR3 in DNA: TGCGCCAGCAGCTTGGATTCCTCCGGCCCGTACGAGCAGTACTTC. This codes for CASSLDSSGPYEQYF. This chain joins TRBV5-1 and TRBJ2-7; D unresolved. Per the germline V gene, CDR1 is SGHRS and CDR2 is YFSETQ. This CDR3 is 15 amino acids long. Trimming took 0 bases from V and 4 from J, leaving 14 bases between them.